These 5 T cell receptor beta chains came from one sample sequenced in a study of blood T cell repertoires in COVID-19. Using immunoSEQ multiplex PCR, the repertoire was profiled, and TCRdb retains in-frame clones only, with some absent. The sample shows about 180,000 clones, about 85% of them seen only once. Sequenced: peripheral blood. The receptors stem from an elderly man with COVID-19, enrolled during active disease.

This chain uses TRBV15 with TRBJ2-5, with D possibly TRBD1 on 5 matching bases. The V gene lost 0 bases and the J gene lost 5 bases, with 25 bases spanning the gap. Germline CDR1 and CDR2: LNHNV and YYDKDF (reference sequence). The CDR3 is 19 residues long. The CDR3 is CATSRDQSKQGRYYETQYF. The CDR3 region has the DNA TGTGCCACCAGCAGAGATCAGTCGAAGCAGGGTCGGTATTATGAGACCCAGTACTTC.

The J gene is TRBJ2-5, the V gene TRBV18, with D perhaps TRBD2 (6 bases). The V end lost 3 bases, the J end lost 3 bases, and 11 bases lay between the germline ends. Germline CDR1 is KGHSH and CDR2 is LQKENI. This CDR3 comprises 14 residues. The DNA of the CDR3 is TGTGCCAGCTCACCCTCGGGGGACGAAGAGACCCAGTACTTC. Protein sequence: CASSPSGDEETQYF.

The genes are TRBV2 and TRBJ1-1; D is unresolved. Trimming left V 6 bases short and J 0 bases short, with 17 bases between. CDR1 and CDR2 (germline): SNHLY, FYNNEI. This CDR3 has 16 amino acids. CDR3 in amino acids: CASRKETERVNTEAFF. DNA of the CDR3: TGTGCCAGCAGGAAGGAGACCGAGAGGGTGAACACTGAAGCTTTCTTT.

This chain links TRBV19 with TRBJ1-6, with TRBD1 matching 8 bases. The CDR3 contains 17 residues. Germline V gene lookup returns CDR1 LNHDA and CDR2 SQIVND (reference sequence). With V trimmed by 3 bases and J by 2 bases, 6 bases remained unmatched. Written as DNA, the CDR3 is TGTGCCAGTAGTATCCCCGACAGGGGCACCTATAATTCACCCCTCCACTTT. Translated: CASSIPDRGTYNSPLHF.

This clone has only a few counts. The chain couples TRBV7-9 to TRBJ1-2; D may be TRBD1 (6 bases). V was clipped by 1 base and J by 5 bases, with 14 bases between them. The CDR3 is 15 amino acids. Germline V gives CDR1 SEHNR, CDR2 FQNEAQ (reference sequence). CDR3: CASSLGRGARYGYTF. Here the CDR3 DNA reads TGTGCCAGCAGCTTAGGCCGGGGGGCGAGATATGGCTACACCTTC. Using reference TRBV7-9 and TRBJ1-2 for the parts outside the CDR3, the full variable domain is DTGVSQNPRHKITKRGQNVTFRCDPISEHNRLYWYRQTLGQGPEFLTYFQNEAQLEKSRLLSDRFSAERPKGSFSTLEIQRTEQGDSAMYLCASSLGRGARYGYTFGSGTRLTVV.